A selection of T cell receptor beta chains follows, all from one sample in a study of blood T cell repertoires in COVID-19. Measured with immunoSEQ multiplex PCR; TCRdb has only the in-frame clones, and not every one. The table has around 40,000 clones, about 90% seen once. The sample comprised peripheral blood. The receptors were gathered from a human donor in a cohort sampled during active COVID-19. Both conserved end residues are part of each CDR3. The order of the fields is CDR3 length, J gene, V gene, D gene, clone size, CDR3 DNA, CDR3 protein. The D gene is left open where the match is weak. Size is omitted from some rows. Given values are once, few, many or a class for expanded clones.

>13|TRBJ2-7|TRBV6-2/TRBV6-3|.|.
TGTGCCAGCAGTCGTACAAGCTCCTACGAGCAGTACTTC
CASSRTSSYEQYF
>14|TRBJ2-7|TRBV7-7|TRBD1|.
TGTGCCAGCAGCCCGACCGGGACAGGGAGCGAGCAGTACTTC
CASSPTGTGSEQYF
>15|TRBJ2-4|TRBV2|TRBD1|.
TGTGCCAGCAGTCCCAGGGGGCTAGCCAAAAACATTCAGTACTTC
CASSPRGLAKNIQYF
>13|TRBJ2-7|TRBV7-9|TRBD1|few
TGTGCCAGCAGCCTCACAGGGGACTACGAGCAGTACTTC
CASSLTGDYEQYF
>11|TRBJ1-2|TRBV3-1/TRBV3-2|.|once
TGTGCCATTAGGGGAACGATTGGCTACACCTTC
CAIRGTIGYTF
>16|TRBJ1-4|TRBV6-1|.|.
TGTGCCAGCAGTGAAGCTTTTAAGGGGGGGGACGAAAAACTGTTTTTT
CASSEAFKGGDEKLFF
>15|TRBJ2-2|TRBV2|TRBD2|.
TGTGCCAGCAGCCCCGCAGTAGCGGGGGGGAGGGAGCTGTTTTTT
CASSPAVAGGRELFF
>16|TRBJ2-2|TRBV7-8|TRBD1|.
TGTGCCAGCAGCTTAGCGCTAAGCCAGGGGGCCGGGGAGCTGTTTTTT
CASSLALSQGAGELFF
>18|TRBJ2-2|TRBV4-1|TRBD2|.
TGCGCCAGCAGCGGACTCGGACTAGCGGGGCTTGCGGGCGGGGAGCTGTTTTTT
CASSGLGLAGLAGGELFF
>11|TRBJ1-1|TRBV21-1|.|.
TGTGCCAGCGGGGGGGGGACTGAAGCTTTCTTT
CASGGGTEAFF
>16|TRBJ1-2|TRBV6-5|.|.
TGTGCCAGCAGTTACTCTTTTAACAGGGACAACTATGGCTACACCTTC
CASSYSFNRDNYGYTF
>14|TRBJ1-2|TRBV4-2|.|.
TGTGCCAGCAGCCAAGAGGGGGGGGTTTTAGGCTACACCTTC
CASSQEGGVLGYTF
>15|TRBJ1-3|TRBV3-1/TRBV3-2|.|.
TGTGCCAGCAGCCACCTGGGGCTCTCTGGAAACACCATATATTTT
CASSHLGLSGNTIYF
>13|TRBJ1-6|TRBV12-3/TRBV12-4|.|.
TGTGCCAGCAGTCCCGACAGGAACTCACCCCTCCACTTT
CASSPDRNSPLHF
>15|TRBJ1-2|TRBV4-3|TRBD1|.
TGCGCCAGCAGCCAAGATTTTAGGGACAGCTATGGCTACACCTTC
CASSQDFRDSYGYTF
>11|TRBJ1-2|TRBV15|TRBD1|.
TGTGCCACCGCGACAGGGGGCGGCTACACCTTC
CATATGGGYTF
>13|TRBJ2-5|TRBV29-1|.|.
TGCAGCGTCCAAACACCTGGCCAAGAGACCCAGTACTTC
CSVQTPGQETQYF
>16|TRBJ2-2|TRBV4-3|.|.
TGCGCCAGCAGCCAAGCGGGGGGCTTCGGGGGCGGGGAGCTGTTTTTT
CASSQAGGFGGGELFF
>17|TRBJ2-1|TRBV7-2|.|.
TGTGCCAGCAGCCCAAATAGCGGTACTCCACCCTACAATGAGCAGTTCTTC
CASSPNSGTPPYNEQFF
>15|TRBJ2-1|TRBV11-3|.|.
TGTGCCAGCAGCCCCCCGGGCGAGGGCTACAATGAGCAGTTCTTC
CASSPPGEGYNEQFF
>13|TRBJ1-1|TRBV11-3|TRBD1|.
TGTGCCAGCAGCTTTGACAGGGAGGCTGAAGCTTTCTTT
CASSFDREAEAFF
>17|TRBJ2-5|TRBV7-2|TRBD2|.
TGTGCCAGCCTTAGCAGAGGGGCTAGCGGGGGGGCCGAGACCCAGTACTTC
CASLSRGASGGAETQYF
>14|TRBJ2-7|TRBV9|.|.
TGTGCCAGCAGCGCCAGAGGCGGCCACTACGAGCAGTACTTC
CASSARGGHYEQYF
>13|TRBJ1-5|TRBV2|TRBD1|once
TGTGCCAGCAGAGGGACAGGGTTTCAGCCCCAGCATTTT
CASRGTGFQPQHF
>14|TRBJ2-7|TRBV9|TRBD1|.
TGTGCCAGCAGCGTAGGGACAGGGGATGGCGAGCAGTACTTC
CASSVGTGDGEQYF
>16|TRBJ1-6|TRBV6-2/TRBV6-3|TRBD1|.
TGTGCCAGCAGTTCGGACAGGAACGACCTCGGTTCACCCCTCCACTTT
CASSSDRNDLGSPLHF
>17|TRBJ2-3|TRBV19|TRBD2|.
TGTGCCAGTAGTACCCCGGGACTAGCGATGGCCACAGATACGCAGTATTTT
CASSTPGLAMATDTQYF
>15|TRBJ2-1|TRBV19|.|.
TGTGCCAGCCGGGGTGGGGTCGTCTCCTACAATGAGCAGTTCTTC
CASRGGVVSYNEQFF
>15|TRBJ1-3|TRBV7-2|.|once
TGTGCCAGCAGCCCCTGGGCGAGCTCTGGAAACACCATATATTTT
CASSPWASSGNTIYF
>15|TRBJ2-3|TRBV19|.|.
TGTGCCAGTAGTACCTCCCCGGGTCCCCGGGATACGCAGTATTTT
CASSTSPGPRDTQYF
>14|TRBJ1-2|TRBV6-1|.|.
TGTGCCAGCAGTGAAGCGGCACCGAACTATGGCTACACCTTC
CASSEAAPNYGYTF
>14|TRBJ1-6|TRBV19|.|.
TGTGCCAGTAGTATGGGCAAGCTCGGTTCACCCCTCCACTTT
CASSMGKLGSPLHF
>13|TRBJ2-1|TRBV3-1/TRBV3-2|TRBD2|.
TGTGCCAGCAGCCGACTAGCGGGGAACGAGCAGTTCTTC
CASSRLAGNEQFF
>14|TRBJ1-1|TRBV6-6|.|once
TGTGCCAGCAGTAGGACAGCCCTGAACACTGAAGCTTTCTTT
CASSRTALNTEAFF
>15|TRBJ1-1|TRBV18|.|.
TGTGCCAGCTCACCACGCCAGGGTAGTGGAACTGAAGCTTTCTTT
CASSPRQGSGTEAFF
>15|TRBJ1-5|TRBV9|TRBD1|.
TGTGCCAGCAGGGGGCCAGACAGGGGGGATCAGCCCCAGCATTTT
CASRGPDRGDQPQHF
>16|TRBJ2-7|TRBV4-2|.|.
TGTGCCAGCAGCCAAGGGGCGACAGGAAGCTCCTACGAGCAGTACTTC
CASSQGATGSSYEQYF
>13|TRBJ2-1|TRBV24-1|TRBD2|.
TGTGCCACCGGGGGGGATACAATACATGAGCAGTTCTTC
CATGGDTIHEQFF
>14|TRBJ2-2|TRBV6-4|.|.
TGTGCCAGCCAAAGGAGCCCGAACACCGGGGAGCTGTTTTTT
CASQRSPNTGELFF
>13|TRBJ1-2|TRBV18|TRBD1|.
TGTGCCAGCTCACCCACTACAGGGGATGGCTACACCTTC
CASSPTTGDGYTF
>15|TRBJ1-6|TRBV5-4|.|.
TGTGCCAGCAGCTTGGGCACAACCAACGCTTCACCCCTCCACTTT
CASSLGTTNASPLHF
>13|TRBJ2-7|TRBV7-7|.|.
TGTGCTAGCAGCTTAGAAAGGGGCCACGAGCAGTACTTC
CASSLERGHEQYF
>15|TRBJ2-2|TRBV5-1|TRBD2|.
TGCGCCAGCAGTAGGAGCGGGGATCACACCGGGGAGCTGTTTTTT
CASSRSGDHTGELFF
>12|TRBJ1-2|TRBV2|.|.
TGTGCCAGCAGTGCCGGGAACTATGGCTACACCTTC
CASSAGNYGYTF
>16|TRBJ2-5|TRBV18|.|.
TGTGCCAGCTCCCTAGGTAGTAGCGGTATCCAAGAGACCCAGTACTTC
CASSLGSSGIQETQYF
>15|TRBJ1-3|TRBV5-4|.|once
TGTGCCAGCAGCTTGGTGTCAGCAGGTGGAAACACCATATATTTT
CASSLVSAGGNTIYF
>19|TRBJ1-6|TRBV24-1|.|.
TGTGCCACCCATGGCATTCGGGGGGGTAGGAGCTCCTATAATTCACCCCTCCACTTT
CATHGIRGGRSSYNSPLHF
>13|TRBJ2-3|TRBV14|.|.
TGTGCCAGCAAACAGGGCAGCACAGATACGCAGTATTTT
CASKQGSTDTQYF
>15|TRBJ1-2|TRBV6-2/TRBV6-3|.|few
TGTGCCAGCACCCCTCTCCCGCAGGGCGGCTATGGCTACACCTTC
CASTPLPQGGYGYTF
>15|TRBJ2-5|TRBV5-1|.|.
TGCGCCAGCAGCTTGACAGGAATACCCCAAGAGACCCAGTACTTC
CASSLTGIPQETQYF
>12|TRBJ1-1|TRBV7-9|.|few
TGTGCCAGCAGCTTCGGACAGACTGAAGCTTTCTTT
CASSFGQTEAFF